The next 29 T cell receptor beta chains were all read from a single sample in a study of identical twins. TCRdb processed the 5' RACE reads anew with MiXCR; each CDR3 protein has one entry. Among under 250,000 distinct CDR3 sequences, over 8% were seen once, and the ten largest hold 4.5% to 5.5%. The sequenced material came from memory (CD45RO+) T cells sorted from blood. Every receptor here comes from a woman younger than 35 in good health.

This chain uses TRBV5-8 with TRBJ2-3; TRBD2 matches 7 bases. Germline-derived CDR1 and CDR2 are SGHTS and YDEGEE. This CDR3 is 14 amino acids long. V shed 6 bases and J 2 bases; nucleotides not matched to a gene: 6. CDR3: CASIRDYLTDTQYF. The CDR3, as DNA: TGTGCCAGCATCCGGGACTATCTCACAGATACGCAGTATTTT.

This chain joins TRBV5-1 and TRBJ1-2; D possibly corresponds to TRBD1 (5 bases). Germline V CDR1 and CDR2: SGHRS, YFSETQ. Trimming took off 5 bases at V and 0 bases at J, with 11 bases between the two ends. The CDR3 covers 14 residues. CDR3 bases: TGCGCCAGCAGTGGGGGAGGCTCTAACTATGGCTACACCTTC. As protein: CASSGGGSNYGYTF.

The chain recombines TRBV3-1 with TRBJ2-7; D might be TRBD2 (5 bases). This CDR3 region has 14 residues. Germline CDR1 is LGHDT and CDR2 is YNNKEL (reference sequence). V shed 4 bases and J shed 7 bases, with 17 bases lying between them. The CDR3 loop is CASSPREGAKEQYF. The DNA for the CDR3 is TGTGCCAGCAGCCCCCGGGAAGGCGCGAAGGAGCAGTACTTC.

This chain uses TRBV12-3 or TRBV12-4 with TRBJ1-1; 11 bases map to TRBD1. The trim removed 5 bases at V and 6 bases at J, leaving 5 bases unmatched. The CDR3 is made up of 14 amino acids. CDR3: CASSQWTGGPEAFF. DNA for the CDR3: TGTGCCAGCAGTCAGTGGACAGGGGGCCCTGAAGCTTTCTTT.

The V gene is TRBV6-5, the J gene TRBJ2-1; the D gene is possibly TRBD2 (5 bases). The germline gives CDR1 MNHEY, CDR2 SVGAGI. The V and J ends lost 10 bases and 10 bases respectively, with 17 bases between them. This CDR3 contains 12 residues. CDR3 bases: TGTGCCATCCTGTCGTCTGGAGGCGAGCAGTTCTTC. Its protein product is CAILSSGGEQFF.

This chain connects TRBV20-1 to TRBJ2-3, with 11 bases matching TRBD2. The CDR3 loop spans 14 amino acids. Germline lookup yields CDR1 DFQATT and CDR2 SNEGSKA (reference sequence). Unmatched junction bases numbered 9, after V lost 8 bases and J lost 5 bases. This CDR3 reads CSSLAGGPEDTQYF. CDR3 nucleotides: TGCAGTTCCTTAGCGGGGGGGCCGGAAGATACGCAGTATTTT.

The CDR3 spells CAGAPNYRVRNQPQHF. The CDR3 bases are TGTGCCGGAGCCCCGAATTACAGGGTTCGCAATCAGCCCCAGCATTTT. The chain uses TRBV27 and TRBJ1-5; tentatively, D is TRBD1 (6 bases). V gave up 11 bases and J gave up 2 bases, with 22 bases separating them. The CDR3 consists of 16 residues. Germline loops: CDR1 MNHEY, CDR2 SMNVEV (reference sequence).

The rearrangement joins TRBV3-1 to TRBJ2-7; 9 bases align to TRBD1. The germline gives CDR1 LGHDT, CDR2 YNNKEL (reference sequence). The CDR3 is made up of 14 amino acids. Trimming removed 6 bases from V and 6 bases from J; junction bases left unmatched: 9. Written as DNA, the CDR3 is TGTGCCAGCAGAAAAGGGACAGGGCTCCCCGAGCAGTACTTC. This sequence encodes CASRKGTGLPEQYF.

The sample holds a few counts of this clonotype. The chain's CDR3 is CASSRSGNTIYF. In nucleotides, the CDR3 is TGTGCCAGCAGCCGCTCTGGAAACACCATATATTTT. This sequence joins TRBV7-2 and TRBJ1-3; D is ambiguous. V lost 5 bases to trimming and J lost 0 bases, with 2 bases between them. Germline values: CDR1 SGHTA, CDR2 FQGNSA. The length of the CDR3 is 12 residues.

In this sample, this clonotype turned up many times. The chain recombines TRBV5-1 with TRBJ1-6; D uncertain. The germline gives CDR1 SGHRS, CDR2 YFSETQ. Trimming pared 6 bases from V and 9 bases from J, leaving 16 bases between. The CDR3 runs 14 residues. CDR3 region: CASNTGSNRSPLHF. CDR3 nucleotide sequence: TGCGCCAGCAACACGGGGAGTAACCGTTCACCCCTCCACTTT.

The chain recombines TRBV2 with TRBJ1-1; D call uncertain. V was shortened by 5 bases and J by 0 bases, with 10 bases between the two germline ends. The CDR3 is 14 residues long. Germline V lookup: CDR1 SNHLY, CDR2 FYNNEI. The CDR3 is CASSKAGMNTEAFF. The CDR3 coding sequence is TGTGCCAGCAGTAAGGCCGGCATGAACACTGAAGCTTTCTTT.

This clonotype occurred many times. The rearrangement uses TRBV20-1 and TRBJ2-3; D unresolved. Germline values: CDR1 DFQATT, CDR2 SNEGSKA (reference sequence). CDR3 length equals 14 residues. Deletions cut 0 bases from V and 6 bases from J, with 13 bases between. In DNA, the CDR3 is TGCAGTGCTAGAGACTGGGCCTACACGGATACGCAGTATTTT. It is translated as CSARDWAYTDTQYF.

This clonotype has only a few counts. V and J are TRBV29-1 and TRBJ2-2; no firm D call. This CDR3 spans 11 amino acids. Germline lookup yields CDR1 SQVTM and CDR2 ANQGSEA. Trimming took 7 bases from V and 3 from J, leaving 6 bases between them. In nucleotides, the CDR3 is TGCAGCGCTGATGACACCGGGGAGCTGTTTTTT. Translating it yields CSADDTGELFF.

This clonotype was observed at least ten times. The V and J genes are TRBV19 and TRBJ1-1; D is uncertain. Trimming cost V 4 bases and J 11 bases, with 11 bases left between them. The CDR3 is 11 residues long. Germline V gene lookup returns CDR1 LNHDA and CDR2 SQIVND (reference sequence). The CDR3 DNA reads as TGTGCCAGTAGTAACCCCCAGACGGCTTTCTTT. It yields the protein CASSNPQTAFF.

This clonotype was detected a few times. The CDR3 here is CASSLRQGLSYNEQFF. The CDR3 DNA is TGTGCCAGCAGTCTCAGACAGGGTTTGTCCTACAATGAGCAGTTCTTC. The rearrangement links TRBV27 to TRBJ2-1; the match to TRBD1 covers 7 bases. V shed 5 bases and J 1 base; nucleotides not matched to a gene: 8. The germline V gene has CDR1 MNHEY and CDR2 SMNVEV (reference sequence). The CDR3 totals 16 residues.

The table lists this clonotype with a few counts. The chain links TRBV20-1 to TRBJ2-1; TRBD2 matches 8 bases. The length of the CDR3 is 16 residues. CDR1 is DFQATT, CDR2 SNEGSKA, per germline (reference sequence). The junction had 8 bases not matched to a gene; V was cut back by 4 bases and J by 0 bases. In nucleotides, the CDR3 is TGCAGTGCTAATATTCGACTAGCGAGCTCCTACAATGAGCAGTTCTTC. It is translated as CSANIRLASSYNEQFF.

This clonotype was counted many times. The CDR3 spells CASSQKLEQTLNSPLHF. CDR3 in DNA: TGTGCCAGCAGCCAAAAGCTGGAGCAGACCCTTAATTCACCCCTCCACTTT. This sequence joins TRBV4-2 and TRBJ1-6; D not certain. The CDR3 has 17 amino acids. Germline V gene lookup returns CDR1 LGHNA and CDR2 YNFKEQ. With 2 bases removed from V and 6 bases from J, the gap between germline ends came to 17 bases.

This clonotype occurred many times. This chain joins TRBV5-1 and TRBJ2-5, with 8 positions matching TRBD2. Germline assignment: CDR1 SGHRS and CDR2 YFSETQ. The CDR3 extends over 13 amino acids. V gave up 2 bases and J gave up 3 bases; unmatched junction bases: 0. CDR3 sequence (DNA): TGCGCCAGCAGCTTTAGCGGGGAAGAGACCCAGTACTTC. Translation: CASSFSGEETQYF.

Only a few counts were recorded for this clonotype. V and J are TRBV30 and TRBJ1-1; D not certain. The CDR3 consists of 11 residues. V dropped 4 bases and J dropped 3 bases, with 6 bases sitting between them. In germline, CDR1 is GTSNPN, CDR2 SVGIG (reference sequence). In nucleotides, the CDR3 is TGTGCCTGGATGTGGCACACTGAAGCTTTCTTT. Translation gives CAWMWHTEAFF.

This clonotype was counted only a few times. This chain links TRBV10-3 with TRBJ2-3; 7 bases map to TRBD2. V shed 6 bases, J shed 2 bases, and the junction held 5 bases outside the gene matches. Germline CDR1 ENHRY, CDR2 SYGVKD. This CDR3 has 14 residues. The CDR3 here is CAIRGLTITDTQYF. The DNA for the CDR3 is TGTGCCATCAGGGGACTAACGATCACAGATACGCAGTATTTT.

The chain couples TRBV4-3 to TRBJ2-4, with D maybe TRBD2 (6 bases). This CDR3 is built from 19 residues. Trimming pared 4 bases from V and 3 bases from J, leaving 25 bases between. CDR1 and CDR2 (germline): LGHNA, YSLEER. The CDR3 nucleotides read TGCGCCAGCAGCCCCCTTGGAGGGCTAGGGGTAGCAGGCAAAAACATTCAGTACTTC. It codes for CASSPLGGLGVAGKNIQYF.

The rearrangement links TRBV9 to TRBJ2-1, with D possibly being TRBD1 (5 bases). V gave up 0 bases and J gave up 3 bases, with 10 bases separating them. This CDR3 region has 15 residues. The germline gives CDR1 SGDLS, CDR2 YYNGEE. This CDR3 is CASSVGQGNYNEQFF. CDR3 coding DNA: TGTGCCAGCAGCGTAGGGCAGGGAAACTACAATGAGCAGTTCTTC.

The V and J genes are TRBV20-1 and TRBJ2-5, with D maybe TRBD1 (6 bases). Between the trimmed V and J ends, which lost 3 bases and 1 base, there was a span of 12 bases. The CDR3 runs to 14 residues. Germline values: CDR1 DFQATT, CDR2 SNEGSKA (reference sequence). In nucleotides, the CDR3 is TGCAGTGCTAGTGGGGGCAGCTTCCAAGAGACCCAGTACTTC. This codes for CSASGGSFQETQYF.

CDR3 DNA sequence: TGTGCCAGCAGACTCGAGGCGGTGGGCACTGAAGCTTTCTTT. This codes for CASRLEAVGTEAFF. The rearrangement joins TRBV5-5 to TRBJ1-1; unclear D gene. The V and J ends lost 5 bases and 4 bases respectively, with 15 bases between them. The germline gives CDR1 SGHKS, CDR2 YYEKEE (reference sequence). CDR3 length: 14 residues.

This sequence joins TRBV3-1 and TRBJ2-7, with TRBD1 matching 9 bases. Unmatched junction bases numbered 12, after V lost 7 bases and J lost 2 bases. Germline lookup yields CDR1 LGHDT and CDR2 YNNKEL (reference sequence). The length of the CDR3 is 16 residues. CDR3 sequence reads: CASTASRGQGTYEQYF. The DNA for the CDR3 is TGTGCCAGCACAGCCTCCCGGGGACAGGGAACCTACGAGCAGTACTTC.

This clonotype was seen only a few times. The genes are TRBV6-5 and TRBJ2-1; 10 bases fit TRBD2. The germline V gene has CDR1 MNHEY and CDR2 SVGAGI. There are 15 residues in the CDR3. J gave up 7 bases and V 2 bases, and 5 bases lay outside the gene matches. The CDR3 sequence is CASSYEREGQNEQFF. In DNA form, the CDR3 reads TGTGCCAGCAGTTACGAGCGGGAGGGCCAAAATGAGCAGTTCTTC.

This chain links TRBV20-1 with TRBJ2-5, with D perhaps TRBD1 (5 bases). The V and J ends lost 1 base and 1 base respectively, with 16 bases between them. The germline V gene has CDR1 DFQATT and CDR2 SNEGSKA (reference sequence). CDR3 size: 16 residues. CDR3 residues: CSARALQVERQETQYF. The CDR3 DNA reads TGCAGTGCTAGAGCACTACAGGTGGAACGCCAAGAGACCCAGTACTTC.

This clonotype has just a few counts. The V call is TRBV12-3 or TRBV12-4, the J call TRBJ2-7; the match to TRBD1 covers 8 bases. The junction had 10 bases not matched to a gene; V was cut back by 5 bases and J by 4 bases. The CDR3 spans 15 residues. This CDR3 is CASSARTGKIYEQYF. The CDR3 nucleotides read TGTGCCAGCAGTGCCAGGACAGGGAAAATTTACGAGCAGTACTTC.

This chain uses TRBV12-3 or TRBV12-4 with TRBJ2-7; 8 bases agree with TRBD2. CDR3 length equals 12 residues. V dropped 8 bases and J dropped 3; count of bases not matched to a gene: 3. The CDR3 coding sequence is TGTGCCAGCGCGAGCGGGGGCTACGAGCAGTACTTC. Its protein is CASASGGYEQYF.